The present entry profiles one T cell receptor beta chain with its context. What it binds is unknown. Sequenced by immunoSEQ multiplex PCR; TCRdb stores in-frame clones only, minus some. The sample carries about 70,000 clones, roughly 78% recorded once. The data derive from a study of OX40 agonist ivuxolimab in advanced cancers. Study-level points and caveats: Dosing at 0.1 to 3.0 mg/kg was accompanied by clonal expansion of CD4+ and CD8+ blood T cells by week 6.

Per the germline V gene, CDR1 is SGHRS and CDR2 is YFSETQ. V trimming: 0 bases; J trimming: 3 bases; junction bases outside the gene matches: 5. This CDR3 has 15 amino acids. The sequenced sample was CD4+ or CD8+ T cells sorted from blood, obtained in a trial of the OX40 agonist ivuxolimab. This receptor was obtained from an adult with an advanced solid tumor such as melanoma, head and neck, liver or kidney cancer. The chain links TRBV5-1 to TRBJ1-2; 7 bases are a match to TRBD1. In DNA form, the CDR3 reads TGCGCCAGCAGCTTGGGAACAGGGGTTGACTATGGCTACACCTTC. It encodes CASSLGTGVDYGYTF.